By share of the sample, the clone carrying this T cell receptor beta chain is medium-sized. Its antigen is still unknown. With 1 base removed from V and 7 bases from J, the gap between germline ends came to 13 bases. Germline V gene data show CDR1 as DFQATT and CDR2 as SNEGSKA (reference sequence). CDR3 length equals 13 residues. Sequenced with the Oncomine TCR Beta short-read assay was DNA taken from cultured CD4+ T cells. Via MiXCR, TCRdb re-called the PCR reads, giving one row per CDR3 protein. The sample includes approximately 2,100 distinct CDR3 sequences, around a sixth of them seen just once. This record belongs to a study of vaccination and CD4 T cells after COVID-19. Overall study results and limits: A median of 86.3% of reactive clones, in convalescent patients, became evident only post-vaccination.

As to treatment: approximately 9-day PBMC culture with coronavirus spike peptide pools or control peptides (ViraFEST assay). Researchers collected the unexposed donor's CD4+ T cells before the COVID-19 pandemic (2011-2018). V and J are TRBV20-1 and TRBJ2-5, with D possibly matching TRBD2 (7 bases). Material: CD4+ T cells from blood, cultured in vitro. This TCR was recovered from a human donor in good health. CDR3 DNA sequence: TGCAGTGCTAGAGCTACTAGGGGGGGGACCCAGTACTTC. Translating gives CSARATRGGTQYF.